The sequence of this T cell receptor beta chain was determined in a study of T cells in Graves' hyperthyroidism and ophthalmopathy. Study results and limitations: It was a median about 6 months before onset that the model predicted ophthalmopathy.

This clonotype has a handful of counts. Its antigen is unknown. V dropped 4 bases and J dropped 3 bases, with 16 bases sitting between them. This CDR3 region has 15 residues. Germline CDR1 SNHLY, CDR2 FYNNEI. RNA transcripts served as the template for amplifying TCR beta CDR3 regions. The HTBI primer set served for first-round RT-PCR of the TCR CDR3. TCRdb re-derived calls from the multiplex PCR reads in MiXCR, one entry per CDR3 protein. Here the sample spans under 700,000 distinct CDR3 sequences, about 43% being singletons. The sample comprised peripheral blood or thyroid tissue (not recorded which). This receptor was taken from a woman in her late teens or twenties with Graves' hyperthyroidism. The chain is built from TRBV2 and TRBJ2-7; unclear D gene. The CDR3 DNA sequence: TGTGCCAGCAGTGCTGCTACCCCTTTAAACTACGAGCAGTACTTC. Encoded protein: CASSAATPLNYEQYF.